This T cell receptor (beta chain) was obtained from a study of cytomegalovirus exposure and HLA in healthy donors. Study context: Approximately 200 million T cells yielded 90 million to 130 million unique TCR beta sequences in earlier analysis. Among the roughly 400 genotyped donors, approximately 81% were placed in the Caucasian-associated ancestry cluster. The study's findings and limits: Association with HLA alleles at 0.05 false discovery rate was found for 16,951 TCR beta sequences in a later analysis. CMV serostatus stood as the only immune exposure information on hand.

Turning to this clone: As yet, its antigen is unknown.

Germline assignment: CDR1 SGHTA and CDR2 FQGNSA. Trimming stripped 0 bases from V and 7 bases from J, with 9 bases between. CDR3 size: 13 residues. This PCR relied on a set of 60 Vbeta primers and 13 Jbeta primers. This table comes from immunoSEQ multiplex PCR, and its TCRdb copy is limited to in-frame clones, with some not included. This table holds about 190,000 clones, roughly four fifths found once. Sequencing used PBMCs. This chain links TRBV7-2 with TRBJ2-5; no clear D gene. The clonotype was recovered from a man aged 40-49 years in good health and CMV-seropositive. CDR3 region: CASSLAWAGTQYF. The CDR3 bases are TGTGCCAGCAGCTTAGCTTGGGCCGGGACCCAGTACTTC.